The entry below describes one T cell receptor (beta chain). Its cognate antigen is unknown. This specimen belongs to a study of vaccination and CD4 T cells after COVID-19. Notes on the study in general: Investigators enrolled relatively few convalescent patients and included no early post-infection timepoints. Vaccine-specific clones numbering 304 of 307 showed spike mono-reactivity in convalescent patients.

Researchers used the Oncomine TCR Beta short-read assay to sequence DNA from cultured CD4+ T cells. TCRdb fed the PCR reads into MiXCR, producing one record per CDR3 protein. Counted here are approximately 7,600 distinct CDR3 sequences, roughly 50% occurring once; the ten biggest clones make up approximately 25%. The junction had 12 bases not matched to a gene; V was cut back by 5 bases and J by 6 bases. The CDR3 contains 15 residues. Germline CDR1 and CDR2: LNHDA and SQIVND (reference sequence). Treatment indicated: approximately 9-day PBMC culture with coronavirus spike peptide pools or control peptides (ViraFEST assay). The unexposed donor gave CD4+ T cells before the COVID-19 pandemic (2011-2018). Under the ViraFEST approach, antigen-specific T cells were expanded with peptide pools and TCRs subsequently sequenced.

This sequence was found in a human donor in good health. The V call is TRBV19, the J call TRBJ2-7; TRBD1 matches 8 bases. The sample comprised CD4+ T cells from blood, cultured in vitro. As DNA, the CDR3 is TGTGCCAGTAGTGTCGCAGGACAGGGAGGCACCGAGCAGTACTTC. Translated: CASSVAGQGGTEQYF.